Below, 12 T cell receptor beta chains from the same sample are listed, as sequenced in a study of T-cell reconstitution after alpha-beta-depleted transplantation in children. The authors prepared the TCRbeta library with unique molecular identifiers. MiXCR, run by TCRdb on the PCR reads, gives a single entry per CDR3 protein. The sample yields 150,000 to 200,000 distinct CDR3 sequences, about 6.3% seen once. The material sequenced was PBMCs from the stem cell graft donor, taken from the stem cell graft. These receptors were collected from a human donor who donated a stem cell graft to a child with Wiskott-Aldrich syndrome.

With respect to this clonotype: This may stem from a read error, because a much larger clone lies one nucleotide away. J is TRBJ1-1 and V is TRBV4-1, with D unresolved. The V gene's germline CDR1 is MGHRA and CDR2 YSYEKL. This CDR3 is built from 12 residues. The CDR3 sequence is CASSQDNLEDFF. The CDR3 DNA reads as TGCGCCAGCAGCCAAGATAACCTCGAAGATTTCTTT.

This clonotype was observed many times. This CDR3 reads CSAETGAGDSYNEQFF. CDR3 in DNA: TGCAGTGCCGAGACGGGCGCGGGGGATTCCTACAATGAGCAGTTCTTC. The chain is built from TRBV20-1 and TRBJ2-1; 7 bases agree with TRBD2. CDR1 is DFQATT and CDR2 is SNEGSKA in the germline V gene (reference sequence). V was pared by 6 bases and J by 1 base, with 12 bases of the junction left unmatched. CDR3 length: 16 amino acids.

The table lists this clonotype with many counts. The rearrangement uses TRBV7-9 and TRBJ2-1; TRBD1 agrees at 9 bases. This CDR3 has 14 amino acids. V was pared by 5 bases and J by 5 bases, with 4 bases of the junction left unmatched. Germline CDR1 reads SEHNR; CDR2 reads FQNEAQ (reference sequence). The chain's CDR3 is CASSRNRGHNEQFF. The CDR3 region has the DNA TGTGCCAGCAGCCGTAACAGGGGGCACAATGAGCAGTTCTTC.

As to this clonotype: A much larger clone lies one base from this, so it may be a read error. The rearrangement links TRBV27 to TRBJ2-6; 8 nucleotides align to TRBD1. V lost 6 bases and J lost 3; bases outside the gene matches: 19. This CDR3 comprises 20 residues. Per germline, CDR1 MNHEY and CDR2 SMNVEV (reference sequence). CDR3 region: CASSPGGQGAINYGANVLTF. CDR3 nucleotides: TGTGCCAGCAGCCCTGGAGGCCAGGGGGCAATTAACTATGGGGCCAACGTCCTGACTTTC.

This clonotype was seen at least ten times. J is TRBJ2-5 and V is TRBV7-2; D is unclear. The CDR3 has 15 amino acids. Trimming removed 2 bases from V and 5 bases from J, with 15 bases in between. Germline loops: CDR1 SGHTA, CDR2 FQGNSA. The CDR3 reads CASSLFTSPRETQYF. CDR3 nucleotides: TGTGCCAGCAGCTTATTCACCTCCCCGAGGGAGACCCAGTACTTC.

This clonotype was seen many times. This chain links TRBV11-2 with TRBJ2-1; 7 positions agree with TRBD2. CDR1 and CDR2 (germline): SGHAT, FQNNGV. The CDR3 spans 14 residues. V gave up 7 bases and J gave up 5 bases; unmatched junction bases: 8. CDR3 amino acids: CASNVPGLNNEQFF. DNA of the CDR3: TGTGCCAGCAACGTCCCGGGACTAAACAATGAGCAGTTCTTC.

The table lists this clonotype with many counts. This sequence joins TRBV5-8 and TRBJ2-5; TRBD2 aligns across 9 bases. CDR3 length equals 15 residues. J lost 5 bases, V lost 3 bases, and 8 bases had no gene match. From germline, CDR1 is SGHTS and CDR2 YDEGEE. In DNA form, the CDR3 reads TGTGCCAGCAGCTCGGGACTAGCATCCGGGGAGACCCAGTACTTC. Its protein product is CASSSGLASGETQYF.

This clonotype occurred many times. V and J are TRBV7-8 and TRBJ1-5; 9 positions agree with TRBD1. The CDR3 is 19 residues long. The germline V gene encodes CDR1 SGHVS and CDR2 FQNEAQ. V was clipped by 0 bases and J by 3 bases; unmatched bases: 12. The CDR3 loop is CASSLAGAGTGSYNQPQHF. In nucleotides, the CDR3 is TGTGCCAGCAGCTTAGCAGGGGCCGGGACAGGGTCGTACAATCAGCCCCAGCATTTT.

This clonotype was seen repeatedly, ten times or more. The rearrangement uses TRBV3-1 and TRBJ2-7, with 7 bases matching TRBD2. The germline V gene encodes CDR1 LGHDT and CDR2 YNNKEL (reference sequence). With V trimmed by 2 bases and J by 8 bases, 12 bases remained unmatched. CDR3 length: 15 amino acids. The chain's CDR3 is CASSQIGGTTLKQYF. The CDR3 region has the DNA TGTGCCAGCAGCCAAATTGGAGGGACTACCCTTAAGCAGTACTTC.

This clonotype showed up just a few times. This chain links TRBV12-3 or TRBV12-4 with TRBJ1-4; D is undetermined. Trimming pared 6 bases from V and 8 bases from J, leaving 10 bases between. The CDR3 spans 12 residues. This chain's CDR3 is CASSRTSEKLFF. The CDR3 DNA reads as TGTGCCAGCAGCCGCACATCGGAAAAACTGTTTTTT.

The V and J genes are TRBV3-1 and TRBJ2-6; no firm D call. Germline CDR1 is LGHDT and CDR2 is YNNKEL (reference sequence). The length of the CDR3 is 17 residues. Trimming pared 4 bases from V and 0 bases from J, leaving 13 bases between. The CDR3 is CASSPLPASSGANVLTF. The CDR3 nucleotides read TGTGCCAGCAGCCCGCTACCGGCTAGCTCTGGGGCCAACGTCCTGACTTTC.

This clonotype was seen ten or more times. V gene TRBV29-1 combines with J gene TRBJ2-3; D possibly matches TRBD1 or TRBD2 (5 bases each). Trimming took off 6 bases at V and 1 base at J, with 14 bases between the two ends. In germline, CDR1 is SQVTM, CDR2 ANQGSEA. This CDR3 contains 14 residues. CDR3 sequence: CSVERQGRTDTQYF. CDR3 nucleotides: TGCAGCGTCGAAAGGCAGGGACGCACAGATACGCAGTATTTT.